These 29 T cell receptor beta chains originate from one sample sequenced in a study of T cell clonotyping in hematopoietic cell transplantation. This table comes from immunoSEQ multiplex PCR, and its TCRdb copy is limited to in-frame clones, with some not included. The table lists under 45,000 clones, 95% of them singletons. Described time point: recipient sample about 28 days before transplant, after cytoreduction. Specimen: peripheral blood mononuclear cells, collected before stem cell transplant. These receptors all stem from a middle-aged man with chronic myeloid leukemia. Some clones in this sample may be carry-over from other donors' samples.

The V gene is TRBV5-1, the J gene TRBJ2-5; the D gene is possibly TRBD2 (5 bases). V lost 0 bases to trimming and J lost 5 bases, with 17 bases between them. CDR3 length: 16 residues. CDR1 SGHRS and CDR2 YFSETQ come from the germline V gene. In DNA form, the CDR3 reads TGCGCCAGCAGCTTGGCCTCGGCCGGGAACGTGGAGACCCAGTACTTC. It codes for CASSLASAGNVETQYF.

This chain joins TRBV6-5 and TRBJ1-6; the D gene is possibly TRBD1 (5 bases). CDR3 length: 14 amino acids. With 0 bases removed from V and 8 bases from J, the gap between germline ends came to 8 bases. Germline CDR1 reads MNHEY; CDR2 reads SVGAGI. CDR3 residues: CASSYSGDYSPLHF. The CDR3 region has the DNA TGTGCCAGCAGTTACTCAGGGGACTATTCACCCCTCCACTTT.

This clone has only one observation. The rearrangement uses TRBV30 and TRBJ2-2, with TRBD1 matching over 9 bases. Germline lookup yields CDR1 GTSNPN and CDR2 SVGIG (reference sequence). There are 16 residues in the CDR3. The V segment lost 2 bases and the J segment 7 bases; nucleotides outside the gene matches: 11. CDR3 region: CAWSFTPGTGIGELFF. CDR3 DNA sequence: TGTGCCTGGAGTTTCACTCCCGGGACAGGGATCGGGGAGCTGTTTTTT.

CDR3 DNA: TGCGCCAGCAGCCAAGGAAGCAACACTGAAGCTTTCTTT. It is translated as CASSQGSNTEAFF. The chain carries TRBV4-1 and TRBJ1-1; D remains unclear. Deletions cut 1 base from V and 2 bases from J, with 5 bases between. The CDR3 extends over 13 amino acids. Germline values: CDR1 MGHRA, CDR2 YSYEKL.

The genes are TRBV11-3 and TRBJ1-1; no clear D. The V end was cut by 0 bases, the J end by 11 bases, with 19 bases between. CDR1 is SGHNT and CDR2 is YENEEA in the germline V gene. The CDR3 covers 15 residues. DNA for the CDR3: TGTGCCAGCAGCTTAGAGGTTGCAGGCATTGGGTCGGCTTTCTTT. Its translation is CASSLEVAGIGSAFF.

V gene TRBV6-1 combines with J gene TRBJ1-3; TRBD1 is a possible D gene (5 bases). Trimming left V 6 bases short and J 3 bases short, with 9 bases between. The CDR3 runs 13 residues. CDR1 is MNHNS, CDR2 SASEGT, per germline. The CDR3 here is CASSQGYGNTIYF. CDR3 in DNA: TGTGCCAGCAGCCAGGGTTATGGAAACACCATATATTTT.

V and J are TRBV28 and TRBJ2-1; 11 nucleotides agree with TRBD1. This CDR3 comprises 15 residues. The V and J ends lost 6 bases and 4 bases, in that order; junction bases with no gene match: 5. Germline-derived CDR1 and CDR2 are MDHEN and SYDVKM. As DNA, the CDR3 is TGTGCCAGCAGAGGGAGGGACAGGGGGTACAATGAGCAGTTCTTC. Its translation is CASRGRDRGYNEQFF.

The chain employs TRBV6-1 and TRBJ1-1; 8 bases map to TRBD1. The CDR3 has 15 residues. J gave up 1 base and V 0 bases, and 1 base lay outside the gene matches. Germline V gives CDR1 MNHNS, CDR2 SASEGT. The CDR3 DNA reads as TGTGCCAGCAGTGAAGCCACAGGGGGGAACACTGAAGCTTTCTTT. Translation gives CASSEATGGNTEAFF.

V usage is TRBV28 and J usage is TRBJ1-4; D call uncertain. V was trimmed by 5 bases and J by 0 bases, leaving 13 bases between them. The germline V gene has CDR1 MDHEN and CDR2 SYDVKM. The length of the CDR3 is 16 residues. DNA for the CDR3: TGTGCCAGCAGTCCAACCTCACGAGCAACTAATGAAAAACTGTTTTTT. It translates to CASSPTSRATNEKLFF.

The gene calls are TRBV30 and TRBJ1-2; D might be TRBD1 (6 bases). The CDR3 has 12 amino acids. The germline gives CDR1 GTSNPN, CDR2 SVGIG (reference sequence). V lost 4 bases, J lost 4 bases, and 10 bases lay in between. The DNA for the CDR3 is TGTGCCTGGACCGTAGGGGGCTATGGCTACACCTTC. The encoded protein is CAWTVGGYGYTF.

V usage is TRBV5-8 and J usage is TRBJ1-5, with a weak D call TRBD1 (5 bases). V was pared by 2 bases and J by 0 bases, with 15 bases between. The CDR3 covers 17 residues. In germline, CDR1 is SGHTS, CDR2 YDEGEE. The CDR3 sequence: CASSLILAGSSNQPQHF. CDR3 DNA: TGTGCCAGCAGCTTAATTCTGGCAGGGAGTAGCAATCAGCCCCAGCATTTT.

The chain combines TRBV9 with TRBJ2-3; 12 bases map to TRBD2. After removal of 4 bases from V and 4 bases from J, the junction contained 13 bases not matched to a gene. The CDR3 runs 18 residues. Germline V gene data show CDR1 as SGDLS and CDR2 as YYNGEE. Here the CDR3 DNA reads TGTGCCAGCAGCAAAGCCCCCCGTGGACTAGCGGGACCAGATACGCAGTATTTT. As protein: CASSKAPRGLAGPDTQYF.

The chain joins TRBV5-1 to TRBJ1-4; 11 bases fit TRBD1. Germline values: CDR1 SGHRS, CDR2 YFSETQ. J gave up 7 bases and V 2 bases, and 4 bases lay outside the gene matches. The CDR3 extends over 15 amino acids. The CDR3 here is CASSLTDRGREKLFF. DNA for the CDR3: TGCGCCAGCAGCTTAACGGACAGGGGGCGTGAAAAACTGTTTTTT. Variable domain in full (rest from reference TRBV5-1 and TRBJ1-4): KAGVTQTPRYLIKTRGQQVTLSCSPISGHRSVSWYQQTPGQGLQFLFEYFSETQRNKGNFPGRFSGRQFSNSRSEMNVSTLELGDSALYLCASSLTDRGREKLFFGSGTQLSVL.

The CDR3, as DNA: TGTGCCAGCAGTCAAGGATTCACCGGGGAGCTGTTTTTT. This translates into CASSQGFTGELFF. V is TRBV25-1 and J is TRBJ2-2; D call uncertain. Trimming took off 5 bases at V and 4 bases at J, with 8 bases between the two ends. The CDR3 consists of 13 residues. Germline CDR1 MGHDK, CDR2 SYGVNS.

The CDR3 DNA is TGTGCCAGCAGTGATAACGGATTCGTCTACGAGCAGTACTTC. It translates to CASSDNGFVYEQYF. The V and J genes are TRBV25-1 and TRBJ2-7, with D hard to call. CDR1 MGHDK and CDR2 SYGVNS come from the germline V gene. The CDR3 totals 14 residues. V lost 3 bases to trimming and J lost 3 bases, with 12 bases between them.

The chain uses TRBV2 and TRBJ2-5; no clear D gene. The germline V gene encodes CDR1 SNHLY and CDR2 FYNNEI. This CDR3 has 14 residues. Trimming shortened V by 5 bases and J by 0 bases, and 10 bases separated the two germline ends. The CDR3, as DNA: TGTGCCAGCAGTAGACCCCTGTACCAAGAGACCCAGTACTTC. Translated, it gives CASSRPLYQETQYF.

The V gene is TRBV5-4, the J gene TRBJ1-1; 9 bases match TRBD1. The V gene's germline CDR1 is SGHNT and CDR2 YYREEE (reference sequence). The CDR3 length is 13 residues. V was pared by 5 bases and J by 5 bases, with 4 bases of the junction left unmatched. The CDR3 bases are TGTGCCAGCAGGGGACAGGGACGGACTGAAGCTTTCTTT. Translation: CASRGQGRTEAFF.

The chain is built from TRBV29-1 and TRBJ2-5, with D perhaps TRBD2 (6 bases). The germline V and J ends were trimmed by 5 bases and 5 bases, with 12 bases remaining between them. The V gene's germline CDR1 is SQVTM and CDR2 ANQGSEA. The CDR3 contains 12 residues. The CDR3 reads CSVLKGRETQYF. For the CDR3, the DNA is TGCAGCGTTCTAAAGGGGAGGGAGACCCAGTACTTC.

The chain has TRBV30 and TRBJ1-2, with TRBD1 identical over 7 bases. J was trimmed by 6 bases and V by 7 bases; bases with no gene match: 2. The CDR3 has 10 residues. From germline, CDR1 is GTSNPN and CDR2 SVGIG (reference sequence). The CDR3 is CAFDRDGYTF. CDR3 bases: TGTGCCTTCGACAGGGATGGCTACACCTTC.

The chain couples TRBV10-3 to TRBJ2-2; TRBD2 might be the D (5 bases). In germline, CDR1 is ENHRY, CDR2 SYGVKD. V was trimmed by 5 bases and J by 7 bases, leaving 17 bases between them. The CDR3 covers 15 residues. CDR3 loop: CAISPSRSQGGELFF. The CDR3 region has the DNA TGTGCCATCAGTCCTAGCCGGTCCCAAGGCGGGGAGCTGTTTTTT.

This sequence joins TRBV4-3 and TRBJ1-1; no clear D. CDR3 size: 14 residues. V was clipped by 0 bases and J by 11 bases, with 16 bases between them. Germline-derived CDR1 and CDR2 are LGHNA and YSLEER. The chain's CDR3 is CASSQDGQWAEAFF. CDR3 sequence (DNA): TGCGCCAGCAGCCAAGACGGGCAGTGGGCAGAGGCTTTCTTT.

The count of this clone is one. The CDR3: CASSLEVGDTEAFF. The CDR3 DNA reads as TGCGCCAGCAGCCTAGAAGTAGGAGACACTGAAGCTTTCTTT. The V and J genes are TRBV4-1 and TRBJ1-1; D call uncertain. Per germline, CDR1 MGHRA and CDR2 YSYEKL. V was clipped by 4 bases and J by 3 bases, with 12 bases between them. This CDR3 spans 14 amino acids.

The chain employs TRBV4-2 and TRBJ1-2, with D possibly being TRBD1 (6 bases). Germline V lookup: CDR1 LGHNA, CDR2 YNFKEQ. This CDR3 is built from 13 residues. Between the trimmed V and J ends, which lost 0 bases and 6 bases, there was a span of 8 bases. CDR3: CASSQDRGDGYTF. For the CDR3, the DNA is TGTGCCAGCAGCCAAGACAGGGGAGATGGCTACACCTTC.

V usage is TRBV7-2 and J usage is TRBJ2-1, with TRBD1 matching 7 bases. The CDR3 is 15 amino acids. V trimming: 5 bases; J trimming: 0 bases; junction bases outside the gene matches: 4. Germline CDR1 SGHTA, CDR2 FQGNSA. DNA of the CDR3: TGTGCCAGCAGCCTTCGGGACAGCTCCTACAATGAGCAGTTCTTC. Encoded protein: CASSLRDSSYNEQFF.

The rearrangement uses TRBV14 and TRBJ1-2; D is possibly TRBD1 (5 bases). V was pared by 4 bases and J by 3 bases, with 9 bases between. Per germline, CDR1 SGHDN and CDR2 FVKESK. CDR3 length: 13 amino acids. The CDR3 reads CASSPGTDYGYTF. For the CDR3, the DNA is TGTGCCAGCAGCCCAGGGACGGACTATGGCTACACCTTC.

Only a few counts were recorded for this clone. The chain employs TRBV4-3 and TRBJ1-2, with D possibly matching TRBD1 (5 bases). Germline lookup yields CDR1 LGHNA and CDR2 YSLEER. This CDR3 is built from 17 residues. V lost 0 bases, J lost 8 bases, and 22 bases lay in between. CDR3 DNA sequence: TGCGCCAGCAGCCAAGATAAGGGGCAGCTGGTCTCTCGGGGCTACACCTTC. The encoded protein is CASSQDKGQLVSRGYTF.

This sequence joins TRBV19 and TRBJ1-1; no clear D. V lost 4 bases and J lost 0, with 12 bases in between. This CDR3 spans 15 amino acids. Germline-derived CDR1 and CDR2 are LNHDA and SQIVND (reference sequence). Written as DNA, the CDR3 is TGTGCCAGTAGTAGACCCTGGGGAGTGAACACTGAAGCTTTCTTT. It encodes CASSRPWGVNTEAFF.

V gene TRBV9 combines with J gene TRBJ2-1; D possibly uses TRBD1 or TRBD2 (5 bases each). Germline lookup yields CDR1 SGDLS and CDR2 YYNGEE. The CDR3 has 18 residues. The V gene lost 2 bases and the J gene lost 5 bases, with 23 bases spanning the gap. The CDR3 loop is CASSVNPRLRGVDNEQFF. Written as DNA, the CDR3 is TGTGCCAGCAGCGTTAATCCCAGACTCCGGGGCGTGGACAATGAGCAGTTCTTC.

The genes are TRBV6-1 and TRBJ1-2, with D maybe TRBD1 (5 bases). Trimming took off 4 bases at V and 3 bases at J, with 12 bases between the two ends. The CDR3 extends over 14 amino acids. Germline V gene sequence: CDR1 MNHNS, CDR2 SASEGT. The CDR3 reads CASSAPDNYYGYTF. In DNA, the CDR3 is TGTGCCAGCAGTGCCCCGGACAACTACTATGGCTACACCTTC.